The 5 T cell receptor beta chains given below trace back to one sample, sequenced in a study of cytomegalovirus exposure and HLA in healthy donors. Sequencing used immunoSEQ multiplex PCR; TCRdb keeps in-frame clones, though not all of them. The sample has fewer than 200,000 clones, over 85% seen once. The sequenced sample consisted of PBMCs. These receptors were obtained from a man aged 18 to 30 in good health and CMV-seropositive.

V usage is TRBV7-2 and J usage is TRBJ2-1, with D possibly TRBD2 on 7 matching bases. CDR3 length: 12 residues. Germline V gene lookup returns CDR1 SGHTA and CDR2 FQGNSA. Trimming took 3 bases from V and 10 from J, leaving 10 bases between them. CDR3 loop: CASSLGGGEQFF. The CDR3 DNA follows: TGTGCCAGCAGCTTGGGAGGGGGGGAGCAGTTCTTC.

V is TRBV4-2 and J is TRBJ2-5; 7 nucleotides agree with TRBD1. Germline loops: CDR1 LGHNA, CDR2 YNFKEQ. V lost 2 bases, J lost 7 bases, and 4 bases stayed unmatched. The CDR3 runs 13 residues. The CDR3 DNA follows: TGTGCCAGCAGCCAAACAGGGGCAGGGACCCAGTACTTC. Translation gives CASSQTGAGTQYF.

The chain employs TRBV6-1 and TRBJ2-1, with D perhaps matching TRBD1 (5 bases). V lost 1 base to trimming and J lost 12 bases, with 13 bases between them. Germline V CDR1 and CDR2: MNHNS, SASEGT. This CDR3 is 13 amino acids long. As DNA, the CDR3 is TGTGCCAGCAGTGAAGTGAACAGGTACGGGCAGTTCTTC. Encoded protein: CASSEVNRYGQFF.

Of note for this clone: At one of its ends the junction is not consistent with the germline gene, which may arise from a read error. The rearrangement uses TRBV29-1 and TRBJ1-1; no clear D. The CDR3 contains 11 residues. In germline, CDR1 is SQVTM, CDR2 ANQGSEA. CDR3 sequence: CSVKETGEAFF. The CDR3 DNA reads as TGCAGCGTTAAAGAGACGGGTGAAGCTTTCTTT.

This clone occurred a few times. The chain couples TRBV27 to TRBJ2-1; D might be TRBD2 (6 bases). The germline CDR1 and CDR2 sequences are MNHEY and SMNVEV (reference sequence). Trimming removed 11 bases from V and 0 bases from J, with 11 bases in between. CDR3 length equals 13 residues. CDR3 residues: CASRGSSYNEQFF. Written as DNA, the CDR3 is TGTGCCTCACGGGGGAGCTCCTACAATGAGCAGTTCTTC.